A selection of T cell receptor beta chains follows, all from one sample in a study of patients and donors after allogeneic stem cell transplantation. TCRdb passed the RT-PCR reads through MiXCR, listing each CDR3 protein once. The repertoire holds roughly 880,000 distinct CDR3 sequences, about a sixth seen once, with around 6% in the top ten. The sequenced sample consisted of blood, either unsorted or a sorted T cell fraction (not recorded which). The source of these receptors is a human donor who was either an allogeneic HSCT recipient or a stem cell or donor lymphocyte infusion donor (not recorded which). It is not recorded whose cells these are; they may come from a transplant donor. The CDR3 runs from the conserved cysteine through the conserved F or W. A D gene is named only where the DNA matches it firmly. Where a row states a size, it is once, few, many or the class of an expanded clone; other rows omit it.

CDR3 DNA: TGTGCCAGCAGCTTAAGGGACAGGGTGGACTACGAGCAGTACTTC
CDR3 protein: CASSLRDRVDYEQYF
D gene: TRBD1
V gene: TRBV7-8
clone size: .
J gene: TRBJ2-7

CDR3 DNA: TGTGCCAGCAGCTTGTACCGGGGCAAGAAACCCGGGGAGCTGTTTTTT
CDR3 protein: CASSLYRGKKPGELFF
D gene: .
V gene: TRBV11-3
clone size: .
J gene: TRBJ2-2

CDR3 DNA: TGTGCCAGCAGTGAGGTCCCTATGGAGCCCCAGCATTTT
CDR3 protein: CASSEVPMEPQHF
D gene: .
V gene: TRBV2
clone size: .
J gene: TRBJ1-5

CDR3 DNA: TGTGCCAGCAGTTCAGGGGTCAGGGATCGGTATTTT
CDR3 protein: CASSSGVRDRYF
D gene: .
V gene: TRBV28
clone size: many
J gene: TRBJ2-3

CDR3 DNA: TGCGCCAGCAGCTTGGAAGGCGGCGTGGGGTACTTC
CDR3 protein: CASSLEGGVGYF
D gene: .
V gene: TRBV5-1
clone size: .
J gene: TRBJ2-5

CDR3 DNA: TGTGCCAGCAGTTACTCTTATTATCCCGGGGAGCTGTTTTTT
CDR3 protein: CASSYSYYPGELFF
D gene: .
V gene: TRBV6-2/TRBV6-3
clone size: .
J gene: TRBJ2-2

CDR3 DNA: TGTGCCAGCACTTGGGACTACCACAATGAGCAGTTCTTC
CDR3 protein: CASTWDYHNEQFF
D gene: TRBD2
V gene: TRBV25-1
clone size: .
J gene: TRBJ2-1

CDR3 DNA: TGTGCCAGCAGCTCGAGACAGGGGGCCTCATACGAGCAGTACTTC
CDR3 protein: CASSSRQGASYEQYF
D gene: TRBD1
V gene: TRBV7-9
clone size: .
J gene: TRBJ2-7

CDR3 DNA: TGTGCCTGGAGTGTATCCCTCTATGGCTACACCTTC
CDR3 protein: CAWSVSLYGYTF
D gene: .
V gene: TRBV30
clone size: few
J gene: TRBJ1-2

CDR3 DNA: TGTGCCAGCAGCTTTTATGGGGCCAACGTCCTGACTTTC
CDR3 protein: CASSFYGANVLTF
D gene: .
V gene: TRBV5-6
clone size: .
J gene: TRBJ2-6

CDR3 DNA: TGTGCCAGCATCCTTATGGGACGTAACACTGAAGCTTTCTTT
CDR3 protein: CASILMGRNTEAFF
D gene: .
V gene: TRBV5-6
clone size: few
J gene: TRBJ1-1

CDR3 DNA: TGTGCCAGCAGTGAATATTCTTCTCGACTAGCGGGAATTAACGAGCAGTTCTTC
CDR3 protein: CASSEYSSRLAGINEQFF
D gene: TRBD2
V gene: TRBV25-1
clone size: few
J gene: TRBJ2-1

CDR3 DNA: TGTGCCAGCAGCCGCTGGGATAGCAATCAGCCCCAGCATTTT
CDR3 protein: CASSRWDSNQPQHF
D gene: .
V gene: TRBV6-2/TRBV6-3
clone size: .
J gene: TRBJ1-5

CDR3 DNA: TGTGCCAGCAATATAGCGGGAGGATTAAGCGGGGAGCTGTTTTTT
CDR3 protein: CASNIAGGLSGELFF
D gene: TRBD2
V gene: TRBV6-1
clone size: few
J gene: TRBJ2-2

CDR3 DNA: TGTGCCAGCAGTTTAACAGAGGCTGGAAACACCATATATTTT
CDR3 protein: CASSLTEAGNTIYF
D gene: .
V gene: TRBV12-3/TRBV12-4
clone size: many
J gene: TRBJ1-3

CDR3 DNA: TGTGCCAGCAGTCCCCAGGGGGTTCAGCCCCAGCATTTT
CDR3 protein: CASSPQGVQPQHF
D gene: TRBD1
V gene: TRBV12-3/TRBV12-4
clone size: many
J gene: TRBJ1-5

CDR3 DNA: TGTGCCAGCAGACCGAGGGTCGGGGGCAATCAGCCCCAGCATTTT
CDR3 protein: CASRPRVGGNQPQHF
D gene: .
V gene: TRBV6-1
clone size: .
J gene: TRBJ1-5

CDR3 DNA: TGCAGCGTTGAACTACAGGGGACCTATGGCTACACCTTC
CDR3 protein: CSVELQGTYGYTF
D gene: TRBD1
V gene: TRBV29-1
clone size: few
J gene: TRBJ1-2

CDR3 DNA: TGTGCCAGCAGGTCAACAGGGGGATCCTACGAGCAGTACTTC
CDR3 protein: CASRSTGGSYEQYF
D gene: TRBD1
V gene: TRBV12-3/TRBV12-4
clone size: few
J gene: TRBJ2-7

CDR3 DNA: TGTGCCAGCAGCCACTTACCGGGATTCTCTAATGAAAAACTGTTTTTT
CDR3 protein: CASSHLPGFSNEKLFF
D gene: .
V gene: TRBV7-8
clone size: .
J gene: TRBJ1-4

CDR3 DNA: TGTGCCAGCAGCTTACAAGCGGCGCAAGAGACCCAGTACTTC
CDR3 protein: CASSLQAAQETQYF
D gene: .
V gene: TRBV11-2
clone size: many
J gene: TRBJ2-5

CDR3 DNA: TGTGCCAGCAGTTACTCGACGGGTCTAGCGGATTACAATGAGCAGTTCTTC
CDR3 protein: CASSYSTGLADYNEQFF
D gene: TRBD2
V gene: TRBV6-2/TRBV6-3
clone size: few
J gene: TRBJ2-1

CDR3 DNA: TGTGCCAGCAGTGAGTCTTGGAGGGAGAGCACAGATACGCAGTATTTT
CDR3 protein: CASSESWRESTDTQYF
D gene: .
V gene: TRBV6-4
clone size: many
J gene: TRBJ2-3

CDR3 DNA: TGCAGTGCTAGACCTCAGTCCCTGGGGAGTAATTCACCCCTCCACTTT
CDR3 protein: CSARPQSLGSNSPLHF
D gene: .
V gene: TRBV20-1
clone size: few
J gene: TRBJ1-6

CDR3 DNA: TGTGCCAGCAGCTTAGGCCGGGGCCCAGATACGCAGTATTTT
CDR3 protein: CASSLGRGPDTQYF
D gene: .
V gene: TRBV7-3
clone size: .
J gene: TRBJ2-3

CDR3 DNA: TGTGCCATCAGCATCGGACAAAACACTGAAGCTTTCTTT
CDR3 protein: CAISIGQNTEAFF
D gene: .
V gene: TRBV10-3
clone size: .
J gene: TRBJ1-1

CDR3 DNA: TGTGCCAGTAGTATCACCGGTAGAAGCAATCAGCCCCAGCATTTT
CDR3 protein: CASSITGRSNQPQHF
D gene: .
V gene: TRBV19
clone size: .
J gene: TRBJ1-5

CDR3 DNA: TGCAGTGCTAGACCCCCTGGGGTTCAACAGTCACCCCTCCACTTT
CDR3 protein: CSARPPGVQQSPLHF
D gene: .
V gene: TRBV20-1
clone size: .
J gene: TRBJ1-6

CDR3 DNA: TGTGCCACCAGGCCTTCCGGGGCCCTTCCCGAGCAGTACTTC
CDR3 protein: CATRPSGALPEQYF
D gene: .
V gene: TRBV15
clone size: .
J gene: TRBJ2-7

CDR3 DNA: TGCAGCGTTGCTTCGACAGGCGTCAGGATTTTGGAGCAGTACTTC
CDR3 protein: CSVASTGVRILEQYF
D gene: .
V gene: TRBV29-1
clone size: many
J gene: TRBJ2-7

CDR3 DNA: TGTGCCAGCAGTGTGACAGGTCTGAACACCATATATTTT
CDR3 protein: CASSVTGLNTIYF
D gene: .
V gene: TRBV12-3/TRBV12-4
clone size: few
J gene: TRBJ1-3

CDR3 DNA: TGTGCCAGCAGTGTTTCGGGAGGGGTCGAGCAGTACTTC
CDR3 protein: CASSVSGGVEQYF
D gene: TRBD2
V gene: TRBV25-1
clone size: .
J gene: TRBJ2-7

CDR3 DNA: TGTGCCAGCAGCCCCGTGAAGCGGGGGTTCACAGATACGCAGTATTTT
CDR3 protein: CASSPVKRGFTDTQYF
D gene: TRBD2
V gene: TRBV7-9
clone size: few
J gene: TRBJ2-3

CDR3 DNA: TGTGCCAGCAGCTTAGTGCTAAGCTCCTACGAGCAGTACTTC
CDR3 protein: CASSLVLSSYEQYF
D gene: .
V gene: TRBV7-2
clone size: .
J gene: TRBJ2-7

CDR3 DNA: TGCAGCGTTGAACACCGGGAGGGCCGGGAGTTCTTC
CDR3 protein: CSVEHREGREFF
D gene: TRBD2
V gene: TRBV29-1
clone size: .
J gene: TRBJ2-1

CDR3 DNA: TGTGCCAGCAGCCGTATAGGGCTGGGAAACACCATATATTTT
CDR3 protein: CASSRIGLGNTIYF
D gene: .
V gene: TRBV7-2
clone size: few
J gene: TRBJ1-3

CDR3 DNA: TGTGCCAGCACCCTTGAAAAGGGGAGATATGGCTACACCTTC
CDR3 protein: CASTLEKGRYGYTF
D gene: .
V gene: TRBV12-3/TRBV12-4
clone size: .
J gene: TRBJ1-2

CDR3 DNA: TGTGCCAGCACCAATACCAGGTTTCGGGGGACTGAAGCTTTCTTT
CDR3 protein: CASTNTRFRGTEAFF
D gene: .
V gene: TRBV7-8
clone size: .
J gene: TRBJ1-1

CDR3 DNA: TGTGCCAGCAGTTTAGGGACCATGACAGTCTCTGGAAACACCATATATTTT
CDR3 protein: CASSLGTMTVSGNTIYF
D gene: .
V gene: TRBV12-3/TRBV12-4
clone size: .
J gene: TRBJ1-3

CDR3 DNA: TGTGCCAGCAGCCCGGACAGGCGCTACGAGCAGTACTTC
CDR3 protein: CASSPDRRYEQYF
D gene: TRBD1
V gene: TRBV7-2
clone size: few
J gene: TRBJ2-7

CDR3 DNA: TGCAGTGCTAGGGGTAGCGCGAGGATCTCGGATACGCAGTATTTT
CDR3 protein: CSARGSARISDTQYF
D gene: .
V gene: TRBV20-1
clone size: .
J gene: TRBJ2-3

CDR3 DNA: TGCGCCAGCAGCCAGCGCGAACTAAATACTCACCCCCCGTTCTTC
CDR3 protein: CASSQRELNTHPPFF
D gene: .
V gene: TRBV4-3
clone size: few
J gene: TRBJ2-1

CDR3 DNA: TGTGCCAGCAGCCTTGGGGGGACAATTGTAACCCATAAGACAGATACGCAGTATTTT
CDR3 protein: CASSLGGTIVTHKTDTQYF
D gene: .
V gene: TRBV5-6
clone size: .
J gene: TRBJ2-3

CDR3 DNA: TGCGCCAGCAGCGGTGGCCCTGGAAACACCATATATTTT
CDR3 protein: CASSGGPGNTIYF
D gene: .
V gene: TRBV5-1
clone size: .
J gene: TRBJ1-3

CDR3 DNA: TGTGCCAGCAGCGATCCCGGGACAGGGGTCTATGGCTACACCTTC
CDR3 protein: CASSDPGTGVYGYTF
D gene: TRBD1
V gene: TRBV9
clone size: .
J gene: TRBJ1-2

CDR3 DNA: TGTGCCAGTAGGAAATTGGCTGGGGAGACCCAGTACTTC
CDR3 protein: CASRKLAGETQYF
D gene: .
V gene: TRBV19
clone size: .
J gene: TRBJ2-5

CDR3 DNA: TGTGCCAGCAGTTTAGCGGGCCTCGCTACCCCCGGGGAGCTGTTTTTT
CDR3 protein: CASSLAGLATPGELFF
D gene: .
V gene: TRBV12-3/TRBV12-4
clone size: many
J gene: TRBJ2-2

CDR3 DNA: TGCGCCAGCAGCCCGGGGACTAGCGGGGCCAATGAGCAGTTCTTC
CDR3 protein: CASSPGTSGANEQFF
D gene: TRBD2
V gene: TRBV5-1
clone size: many
J gene: TRBJ2-1

CDR3 DNA: TGTGCCAGCAGCACAACTCTAGCGGGGCGCAATGAGCAGTTCTTC
CDR3 protein: CASSTTLAGRNEQFF
D gene: TRBD2
V gene: TRBV7-9
clone size: .
J gene: TRBJ2-1

CDR3 DNA: TGTGCCAGCAGCTCACCCCGAGGGGCAGGGGGCCTCAATGAGCAGTTCTTC
CDR3 protein: CASSSPRGAGGLNEQFF
D gene: TRBD1
V gene: TRBV7-3
clone size: .
J gene: TRBJ2-1

CDR3 DNA: TGCGCCAGCAGCCAGGGAAGGGGGAACTATGGCTACACCTTC
CDR3 protein: CASSQGRGNYGYTF
D gene: .
V gene: TRBV5-1
clone size: many
J gene: TRBJ1-2

CDR3 DNA: TGTGCCAGCAGCTTGGTCCCCGCCAGCGACTCCTACGAGCAGTACTTC
CDR3 protein: CASSLVPASDSYEQYF
D gene: .
V gene: TRBV5-6
clone size: many
J gene: TRBJ2-7

CDR3 DNA: TGTGCCAGCAGTTTAGAGGAACTAGCGGGAGTCAATGAGCAGTTCTTC
CDR3 protein: CASSLEELAGVNEQFF
D gene: TRBD2
V gene: TRBV12-3/TRBV12-4
clone size: few
J gene: TRBJ2-1

CDR3 DNA: TGCGCCAGCAGCCAACAAGCTTCTGGGAGCTCCTACAATGAGCAGTTCTTC
CDR3 protein: CASSQQASGSSYNEQFF
D gene: .
V gene: TRBV4-3
clone size: few
J gene: TRBJ2-1

CDR3 DNA: TGTGCCATCAGTGACGGCGGGAGCCAGAGGGGAGATACGCAGTATTTT
CDR3 protein: CAISDGGSQRGDTQYF
D gene: TRBD2
V gene: TRBV10-3
clone size: few
J gene: TRBJ2-3

CDR3 DNA: TGCAGTGCTATTCCTTTAGGGAGCTCCTACAATGAGCAGTTCTTC
CDR3 protein: CSAIPLGSSYNEQFF
D gene: .
V gene: TRBV20-1
clone size: few
J gene: TRBJ2-1

CDR3 DNA: TGTGCCAGCACTCCCGACGGCCGAGGGAACGAGCAGTACTTC
CDR3 protein: CASTPDGRGNEQYF
D gene: .
V gene: TRBV2
clone size: .
J gene: TRBJ2-7

CDR3 DNA: TGCAGTGCCACACTCGCTCTCGGAGACTACTTC
CDR3 protein: CSATLALGDYF
D gene: .
V gene: TRBV20-1
clone size: few
J gene: TRBJ2-7

CDR3 DNA: TGTGCCAGCTCACCCCCCAGCGCAGACAAGCAGTACTTC
CDR3 protein: CASSPPSADKQYF
D gene: .
V gene: TRBV18
clone size: .
J gene: TRBJ2-7